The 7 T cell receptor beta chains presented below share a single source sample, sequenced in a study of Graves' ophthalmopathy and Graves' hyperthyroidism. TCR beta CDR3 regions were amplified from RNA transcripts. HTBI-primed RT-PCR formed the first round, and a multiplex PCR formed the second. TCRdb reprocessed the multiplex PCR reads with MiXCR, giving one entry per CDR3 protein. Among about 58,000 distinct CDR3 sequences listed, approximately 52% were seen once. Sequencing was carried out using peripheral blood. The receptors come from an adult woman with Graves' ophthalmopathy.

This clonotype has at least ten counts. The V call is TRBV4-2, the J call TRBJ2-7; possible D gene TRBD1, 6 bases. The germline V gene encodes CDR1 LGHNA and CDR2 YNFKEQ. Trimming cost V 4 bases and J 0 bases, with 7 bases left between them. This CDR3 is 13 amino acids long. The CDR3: CASSRDTSYEQYF. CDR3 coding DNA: TGTGCCAGCAGCCGGGACACCTCCTACGAGCAGTACTTC.

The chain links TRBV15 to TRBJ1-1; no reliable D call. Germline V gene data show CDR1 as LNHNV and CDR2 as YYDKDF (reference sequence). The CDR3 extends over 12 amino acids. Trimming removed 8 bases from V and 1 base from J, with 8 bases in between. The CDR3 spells CATSGRNTEAFF. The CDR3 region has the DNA TGTGCCACCTCCGGGCGGAACACTGAAGCTTTCTTT.

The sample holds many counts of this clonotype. The DNA of the CDR3 is TGTGCCAGCAGTGACGGGAGGGACACAGATACGCAGTATTTT. Translating gives CASSDGRDTDTQYF. This chain links TRBV6-4 with TRBJ2-3, with 7 bases identical to TRBD2. J was trimmed by 2 bases and V by 2 bases; bases with no gene match: 1. The CDR3 loop spans 14 amino acids. CDR1 and CDR2 from the germline V gene are MRHNA and SNTAGT.

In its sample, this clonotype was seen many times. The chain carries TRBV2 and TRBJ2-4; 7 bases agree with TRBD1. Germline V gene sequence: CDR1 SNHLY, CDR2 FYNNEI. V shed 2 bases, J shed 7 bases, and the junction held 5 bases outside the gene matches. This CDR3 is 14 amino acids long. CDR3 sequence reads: CASSERGGDNIQYF. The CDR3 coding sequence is TGTGCCAGCAGTGAACGAGGGGGCGATAACATTCAGTACTTC.

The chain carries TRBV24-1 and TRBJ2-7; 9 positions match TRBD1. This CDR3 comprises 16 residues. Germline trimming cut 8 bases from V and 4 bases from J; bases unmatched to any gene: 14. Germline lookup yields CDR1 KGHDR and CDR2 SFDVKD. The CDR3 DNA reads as TGTGCCACCATAGTGGAGGGGACAGGGTTCGGATACGAGCAGTACTTC. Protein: CATIVEGTGFGYEQYF.

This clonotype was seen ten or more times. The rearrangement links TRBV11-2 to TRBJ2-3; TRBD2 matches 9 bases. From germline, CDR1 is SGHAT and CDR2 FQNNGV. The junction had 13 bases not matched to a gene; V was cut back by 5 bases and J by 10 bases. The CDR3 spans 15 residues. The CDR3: CASSRRLVAGAPQYF. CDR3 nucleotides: TGTGCCAGCAGCCGTAGGCTGGTAGCGGGAGCTCCGCAGTATTTT.

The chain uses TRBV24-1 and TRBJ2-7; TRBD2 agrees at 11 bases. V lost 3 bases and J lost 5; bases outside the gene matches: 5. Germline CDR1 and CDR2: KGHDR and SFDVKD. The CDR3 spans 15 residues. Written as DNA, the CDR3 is TGTGCCACCAGTGATATAACTAGCGGGAGCAACGAGCAGTACTTC. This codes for CATSDITSGSNEQYF.